The clone carrying this T cell receptor beta chain has just a few counts. Its antigen is undetermined. The data were obtained in a study of CD8+ T cells in alopecia areata. Across the whole study: Severity among treated patients was scored by the percentage of scalp area affected.

Reverse transcribed after extraction, RNA yielded cDNA as the sequencing template. TCRdb keeps only in-frame clones here, not all; method: immunoSEQ multiplex PCR. This sample yields over 150,000 clones, of which 60% are seen a single time; about 14% belongs to the top ten. Treatment specified: oral pan-JAK inhibitor, 5-10 mg twice daily. V gave up 0 bases and J gave up 7 bases, with 18 bases separating them. Germline values: CDR1 GTSNPN, CDR2 SVGIG (reference sequence). This CDR3 has 15 amino acids. Regarding the study as a whole: With tofacitinib ongoing, many expanded lesional clones persisted in both scalp and blood.

The chain carries TRBV30 and TRBJ1-2, with unresolved D. This receptor was taken from a human donor with alopecia areata. The source material was CD4+ T cells sorted from blood, sampled at week 24, from a patient treated with tofacitinib. The CDR3 DNA reads TGTGCCTGGAGTGTACGGATAGGAACCCCTCGTGGCTACACCTTC. The encoded protein is CAWSVRIGTPRGYTF.